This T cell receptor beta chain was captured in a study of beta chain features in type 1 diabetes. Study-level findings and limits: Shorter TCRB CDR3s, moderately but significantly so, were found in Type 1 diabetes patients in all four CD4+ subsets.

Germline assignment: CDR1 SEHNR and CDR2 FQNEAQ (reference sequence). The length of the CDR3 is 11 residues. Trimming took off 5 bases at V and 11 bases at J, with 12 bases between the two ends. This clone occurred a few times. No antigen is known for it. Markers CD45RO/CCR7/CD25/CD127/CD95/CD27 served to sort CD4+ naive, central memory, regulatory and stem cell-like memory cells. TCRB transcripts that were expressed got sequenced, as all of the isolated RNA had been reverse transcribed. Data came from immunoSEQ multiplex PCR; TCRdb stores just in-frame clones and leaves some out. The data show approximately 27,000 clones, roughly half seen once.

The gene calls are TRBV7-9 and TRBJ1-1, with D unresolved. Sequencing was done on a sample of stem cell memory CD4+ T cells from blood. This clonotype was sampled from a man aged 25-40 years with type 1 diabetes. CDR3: CASSPGSVAFF. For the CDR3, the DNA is TGTGCCAGCAGCCCGGGGAGCGTCGCTTTCTTT.